Presented here are 19 T cell receptor beta chains from one specimen sequenced in a study of T cell repertoires in cytomegalovirus infection. Their specific antigens are unknown. One entry per CDR3 protein results from TCRdb running MiXCR on the reads. The data show approximately 910,000 distinct CDR3 sequences, approximately 31% seen once. Sequencing used cultured CD8+ T cells from PBMCs, obtained from culture after CMV antigen stimulation. The source of these receptors is a human donor in good health (CMV status not recorded). Some clones in this sample may be carry-over from other donors' samples.

This chain links TRBV7-9 with TRBJ1-3; D ambiguous. Germline V CDR1 and CDR2: SEHNR, FQNEAQ (reference sequence). Between the trimmed V and J ends, which lost 5 bases and 3 bases, there was a span of 17 bases. The CDR3 consists of 16 residues. CDR3 nucleotides: TGTGCCAGCAGCCCTTTGGGGAGGCTAGATGGAAACACCATATATTTT. Its protein product is CASSPLGRLDGNTIYF.

This clonotype has a count of ten or more. The CDR3 DNA reads TGTGCCAGCAGCCGGACAGGGAATCAGCCCCAGCATTTT. Protein sequence: CASSRTGNQPQHF. The chain links TRBV7-8 to TRBJ1-5; 8 bases are a match to TRBD1. The junction had 1 base not matched to a gene; V was cut back by 5 bases and J by 4 bases. CDR1 is SGHVS, CDR2 FQNEAQ, per germline. The CDR3 extends over 13 amino acids.

This clonotype showed up just a few times. CDR3: CASSLAPAGVDYTF. In nucleotides, the CDR3 is TGTGCCAGCAGCTTAGCCCCGGCGGGCGTTGACTACACCTTC. The genes are TRBV7-6 and TRBJ1-2, with D unclear. Trimming took 0 bases from V and 10 from J, leaving 15 bases between them. The CDR3 is 14 amino acids. Germline CDR1 is SGHVS and CDR2 is FNYEAQ.

This clonotype has at least ten counts. The chain uses TRBV7-2 and TRBJ1-5, with D possibly being TRBD1 (5 bases). V dropped 4 bases and J dropped 6 bases, with 10 bases sitting between them. CDR1 SGHTA and CDR2 FQGNSA come from the germline V gene. This CDR3 contains 13 residues. The DNA for the CDR3 is TGTGCCAGCAGCTATCAGGGAGGTCAGCCCCAGCATTTT. Translating gives CASSYQGGQPQHF.

The chain joins TRBV9 to TRBJ1-2; D remains ambiguous. The ends were cut back, 5 bases at V and 5 bases at J, with 25 bases in the middle. CDR3 length: 17 amino acids. In germline, CDR1 is SGDLS, CDR2 YYNGEE. The CDR3 here is CASSPWETLYTSYGYTF. The CDR3 nucleotides are TGTGCCAGCAGTCCATGGGAGACGCTCTATACCAGTTATGGCTACACCTTC.

The chain employs TRBV4-1 and TRBJ2-2; TRBD2 is a possible D gene (6 bases). Germline CDR1 MGHRA, CDR2 YSYEKL. The length of the CDR3 is 17 residues. V was shortened by 4 bases and J by 7 bases, with 22 bases between the two germline ends. CDR3 in amino acids: CASSPRGFQRAYGELFF. The CDR3 DNA reads as TGCGCCAGCAGCCCAAGAGGTTTCCAGCGGGCATACGGGGAGCTGTTTTTT.

Many counts were recorded for this clonotype. The CDR3, as DNA: TGTGCCAGCAGTTTGTCTAGCGGGGGGGCCGCCCACGAGCAGTACTTC. Amino acids: CASSLSSGGAAHEQYF. V and J are TRBV12-3 or TRBV12-4 and TRBJ2-7; 12 bases map to TRBD2. This CDR3 comprises 16 residues. V was clipped by 3 bases and J by 5 bases; unmatched bases: 8.

The chain has TRBV19 and TRBJ1-5; D ambiguous. V shed 5 bases and J shed 0 bases, with 14 bases lying between them. Per germline, CDR1 LNHDA and CDR2 SQIVND (reference sequence). There are 16 residues in the CDR3. The CDR3 spells CASSPRRSYSNQPQHF. CDR3 DNA sequence: TGTGCCAGTAGTCCTCGTAGGAGTTATAGCAATCAGCCCCAGCATTTT. Full variable domain (missing parts from reference TRBV19 and TRBJ1-5): DGGITQSPKYLFRKEGQNVTLSCEQNLNHDAMYWYRQDPGQGLRLIYYSQIVNDFQKGDIAEGYSVSREKKESFPLTVTSAQKNPTAFYLCASSPRRSYSNQPQHFGDGTRLSIL.

This chain links TRBV7-9 with TRBJ1-6; D unclear. The V and J ends lost 1 base and 8 bases respectively, with 15 bases between them. Germline lookup yields CDR1 SEHNR and CDR2 FQNEAQ (reference sequence). The length of the CDR3 is 16 residues. The DNA of the CDR3 is TGTGCCAGCAGCTTAGGTCCAGCTGGGAGGGATTCACCCCTCCACTTT. Protein: CASSLGPAGRDSPLHF.

The chain combines TRBV24-1 with TRBJ2-2; maybe TRBD2 (5 bases). The CDR3 spans 12 residues. Germline V gives CDR1 KGHDR, CDR2 SFDVKD. The V gene lost 10 bases and the J gene lost 5 bases, with 10 bases spanning the gap. The CDR3 nucleotides are TGTGCCACAGCGGCCTGGACCGGGGAGCTGTTTTTT. Residues: CATAAWTGELFF.

This clonotype showed up many times. The rearrangement links TRBV7-6 to TRBJ2-7; the D gene is possibly TRBD2 (6 bases). Germline V gene lookup returns CDR1 SGHVS and CDR2 FNYEAQ. Trimming removed 5 bases at V and 5 bases at J, with 16 bases between. The CDR3 runs 14 residues. In DNA, the CDR3 is TGTGCCAGCAGCAAAGGATCGGGGGTTGACGAGCAGTACGTC. It encodes CASSKGSGVDEQYV.

This clonotype was seen only a few times. The chain recombines TRBV12-3 or TRBV12-4 with TRBJ2-2; D possibly matches TRBD1 or TRBD2 (6 bases each). This CDR3 comprises 15 residues. With 6 bases removed from V and 1 base from J, the gap between germline ends came to 12 bases. The CDR3 is CASRFGGWNTGELFF. In DNA form, the CDR3 reads TGTGCCAGCAGATTCGGGGGCTGGAACACCGGGGAGCTGTTTTTT.

V is TRBV4-1 and J is TRBJ2-7; TRBD1 aligns across 8 bases. The V gene's germline CDR1 is MGHRA and CDR2 YSYEKL. J was trimmed by 3 bases and V by 0 bases; bases with no gene match: 4. The CDR3 consists of 15 residues. The chain's CDR3 is CASSQEAGGGYEQYV. CDR3 nucleotides: TGCGCCAGCAGCCAAGAGGCAGGGGGCGGCTACGAGCAGTACGTC.

The chain carries TRBV19 and TRBJ1-5; 9 positions match TRBD1. CDR1 and CDR2 (germline): LNHDA, SQIVND (reference sequence). V lost 7 bases and J lost 6; bases outside the gene matches: 16. CDR3 length equals 17 residues. CDR3 sequence: CASNPGTGIFMGQPQHF. The CDR3 DNA sequence: TGTGCCAGTAACCCAGGGACAGGGATTTTCATGGGTCAGCCCCAGCATTTT.

This clonotype has only a few counts. This chain uses TRBV7-2 with TRBJ2-1; 9 bases agree with TRBD2. Losses at the gene ends were 1 base for V and 1 base for J; bases not matched to a gene: 2. The germline V gene has CDR1 SGHTA and CDR2 FQGNSA. This CDR3 has 16 amino acids. The chain's CDR3 is CASSLGGGVSYNEQFF. CDR3 sequence (DNA): TGTGCCAGCAGCTTAGGCGGGGGGGTATCCTACAATGAGCAGTTCTTC.

This clonotype has a handful of counts. The J gene is TRBJ2-7, the V gene TRBV7-8, with D possibly being TRBD1 (5 bases). The germline V gene encodes CDR1 SGHVS and CDR2 FQNEAQ. The CDR3 is made up of 15 amino acids. V lost 1 base, J lost 5 bases, and 15 bases lay in between. The DNA for the CDR3 is TGTGCCAGCAGCTTAGTGCGACAGTTGGGCAACGAGCAGTACTTC. This encodes CASSLVRQLGNEQYF.

The chain uses TRBV27 and TRBJ2-1, with 15 nucleotides matching TRBD2. The CDR3 runs to 16 residues. CDR1 MNHEY and CDR2 SMNVEV come from the germline V gene (reference sequence). J gave up 6 bases and V 2 bases, and 2 bases lay outside the gene matches. The CDR3 sequence is CASSLGLAGGGNEQFF. The CDR3 nucleotides are TGTGCCAGCAGTTTAGGACTAGCGGGGGGGGGCAATGAGCAGTTCTTC.

V and J are TRBV27 and TRBJ2-1; 9 positions match TRBD2. The germline gives CDR1 MNHEY, CDR2 SMNVEV (reference sequence). This CDR3 comprises 14 residues. V dropped 8 bases and J dropped 1; count of bases not matched to a gene: 3. CDR3 DNA sequence: TGTGCCAGCTTTCTAGCGGGGTCCTACAATGAGCAGTTCTTC. Its protein is CASFLAGSYNEQFF.

This clonotype was picked up a small number of times. The chain employs TRBV7-6 and TRBJ1-4; the D gene is possibly TRBD1 (6 bases). The length of the CDR3 is 16 residues. V gave up 4 bases and J gave up 5 bases, with 17 bases separating them. Germline CDR1 is SGHVS and CDR2 is FNYEAQ. DNA of the CDR3: TGTGCCAGCAGCTCGGGGGACACTTGGGCGAATGAAAAACTGTTTTTT. This gives the protein CASSSGDTWANEKLFF.